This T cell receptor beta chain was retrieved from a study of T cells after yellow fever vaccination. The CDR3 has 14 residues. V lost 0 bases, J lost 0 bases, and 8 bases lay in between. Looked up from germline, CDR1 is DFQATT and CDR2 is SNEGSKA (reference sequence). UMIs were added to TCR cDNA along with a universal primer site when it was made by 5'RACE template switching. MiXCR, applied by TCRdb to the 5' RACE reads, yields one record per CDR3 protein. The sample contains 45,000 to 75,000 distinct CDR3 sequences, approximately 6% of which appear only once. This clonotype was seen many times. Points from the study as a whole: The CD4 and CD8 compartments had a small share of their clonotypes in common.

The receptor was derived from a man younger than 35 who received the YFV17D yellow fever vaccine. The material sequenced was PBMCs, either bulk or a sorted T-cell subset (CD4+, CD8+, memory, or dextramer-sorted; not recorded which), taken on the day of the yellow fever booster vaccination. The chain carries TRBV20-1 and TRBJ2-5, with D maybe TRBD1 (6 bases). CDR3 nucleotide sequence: TGCAGTGCTAGAGATGAGGGGGACCAAGAGACCCAGTACTTC. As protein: CSARDEGDQETQYF.